Reported below is one TCR beta chain. PCR was performed a second time for about 7 to 11 cycles using a sample-barcoded 5' primer and a J-beta primer mix. Via MiXCR, TCRdb re-called the 5' RACE reads, giving one row per CDR3 protein. The sample lists 750,000 or so distinct CDR3 sequences, just under 25% seen once, with under 10% in the top ten. Germline CDR1 is SGDLS and CDR2 is YYNGEE. Trimming stripped 4 bases from V and 7 bases from J, with 20 bases between. CDR3 length equals 15 residues. The sample is drawn from a study of blood T cells in healthy people across ages. Separately, the same data were catalogued under a study of T cells of mothers and their children.

The sample taken for sequencing was blood. The rearrangement uses TRBV9 and TRBJ1-2, with D maybe TRBD1 (5 bases). The source of this sequence is a boy between 10 and 17 years old in good health. The CDR3 nucleotides are TGTGCCAGCAGCCGCAAGGACACCGGCCCCCTTGGCTACACCTTC. Translated, it gives CASSRKDTGPLGYTF.